This TCR beta chain was sequenced during a study of CD8 T cells in ankylosing spondylitis. Study-wide results and caveats: A TCR beta motif of roughly 8 highly homologous variants seemed to mark ankylosing spondylitis blood. Those disease-linked clones were CD8+; they were also relatively rare in peripheral blood.

V lost 8 bases, J lost 10 bases, and 24 bases lay in between. Germline loops: CDR1 SGHTA, CDR2 FQGNSA. The CDR3 spans 15 residues. Construction of TCR beta libraries was performed using quantitative 5'-RACE with molecular barcodes. TCRdb re-derived calls from the 5' RACE reads in MiXCR, one entry per CDR3 protein. Counted here are about 130,000 distinct CDR3 sequences, more than 6.5% occurring once; the ten biggest clones make up approximately 12%. This clonotype has a count of ten or more. Its antigen is as yet unknown. The chain links TRBV7-2 to TRBJ2-1, with D possibly TRBD2 on 6 matching bases. The TCR sequence derives from a male donor with ankylosing spondylitis or in good health (not recorded which). The specimen sequenced was blood, either unsorted or a sorted T cell fraction (not recorded which). The CDR3 sequence: CASHKTGTPLQEQFF. CDR3 nucleotide sequence: TGTGCCAGCCATAAGACCGGGACTCCTTTACAGGAGCAGTTCTTC.